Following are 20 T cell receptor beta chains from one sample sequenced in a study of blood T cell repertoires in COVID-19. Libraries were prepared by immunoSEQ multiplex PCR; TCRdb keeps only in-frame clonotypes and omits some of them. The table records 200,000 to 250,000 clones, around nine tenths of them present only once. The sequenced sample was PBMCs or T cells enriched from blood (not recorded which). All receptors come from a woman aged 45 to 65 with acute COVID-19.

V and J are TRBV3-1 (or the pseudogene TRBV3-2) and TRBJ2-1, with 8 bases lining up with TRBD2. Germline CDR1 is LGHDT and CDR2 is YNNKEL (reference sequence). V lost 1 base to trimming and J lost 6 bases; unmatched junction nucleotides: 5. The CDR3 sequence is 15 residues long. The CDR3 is CASSQVLTSGNEQFF. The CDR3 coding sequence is TGTGCCAGCAGCCAAGTTTTAACTAGCGGCAATGAGCAGTTCTTC.

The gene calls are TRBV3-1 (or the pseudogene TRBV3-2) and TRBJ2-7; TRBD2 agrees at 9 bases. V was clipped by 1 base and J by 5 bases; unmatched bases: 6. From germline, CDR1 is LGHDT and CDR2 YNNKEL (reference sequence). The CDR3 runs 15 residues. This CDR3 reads CASSQGVAGAHEQYF. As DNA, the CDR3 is TGTGCCAGCAGCCAAGGGGTAGCGGGGGCCCACGAGCAGTACTTC.

CDR3 protein: CASSSGKSSYNEQFF. The CDR3 coding sequence is TGTGCCAGCAGCTCCGGGAAGAGCTCCTACAATGAGCAGTTCTTC. This chain joins TRBV5-8 and TRBJ2-1; TRBD2 is a possible D gene (5 bases). V lost 3 bases, J lost 0 bases, and 10 bases lay in between. There are 15 residues in the CDR3. Germline CDR1 is SGHTS and CDR2 is YDEGEE.

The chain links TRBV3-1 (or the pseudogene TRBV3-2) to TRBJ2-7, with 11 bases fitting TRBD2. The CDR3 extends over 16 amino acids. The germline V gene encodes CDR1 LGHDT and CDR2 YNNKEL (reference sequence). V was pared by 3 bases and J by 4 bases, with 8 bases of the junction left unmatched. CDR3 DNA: TGTGCCAGCAGCCACCAACTTAGCGGGAGGGGGTACGAGCAGTACTTC. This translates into CASSHQLSGRGYEQYF.

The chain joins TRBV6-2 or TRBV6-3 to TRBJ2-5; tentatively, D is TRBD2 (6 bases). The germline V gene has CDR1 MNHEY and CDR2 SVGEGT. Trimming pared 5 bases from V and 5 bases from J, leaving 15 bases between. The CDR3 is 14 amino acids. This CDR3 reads CASSHRRGMETQYF. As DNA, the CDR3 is TGTGCCAGCAGTCACCGGCGGGGTATGGAGACCCAGTACTTC.

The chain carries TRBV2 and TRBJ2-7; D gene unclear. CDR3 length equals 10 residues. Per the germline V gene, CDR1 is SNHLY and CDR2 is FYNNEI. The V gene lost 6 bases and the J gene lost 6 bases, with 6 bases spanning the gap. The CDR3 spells CASSQAEQYF. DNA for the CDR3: TGTGCCAGCAGCCAAGCCGAGCAGTACTTC.

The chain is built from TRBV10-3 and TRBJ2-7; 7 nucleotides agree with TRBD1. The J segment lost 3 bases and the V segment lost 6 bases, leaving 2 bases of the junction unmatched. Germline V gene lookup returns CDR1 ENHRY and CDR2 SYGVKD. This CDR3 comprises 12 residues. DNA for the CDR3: TGTGCCATCAGCGGGACAGACTACGAGCAGTACTTC. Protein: CAISGTDYEQYF.

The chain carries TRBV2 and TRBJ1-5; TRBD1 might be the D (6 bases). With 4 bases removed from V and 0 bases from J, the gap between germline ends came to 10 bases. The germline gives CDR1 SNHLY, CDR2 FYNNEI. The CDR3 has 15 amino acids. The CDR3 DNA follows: TGTGCCAGCAGTGCCCAGGGGCATAGCAATCAGCCCCAGCATTTT. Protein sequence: CASSAQGHSNQPQHF.

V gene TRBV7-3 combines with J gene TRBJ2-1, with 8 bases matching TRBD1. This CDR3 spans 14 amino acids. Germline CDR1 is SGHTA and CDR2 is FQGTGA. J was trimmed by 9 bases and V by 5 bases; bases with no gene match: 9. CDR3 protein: CASSQPGQASEQFF. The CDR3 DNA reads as TGTGCCAGCAGCCAACCGGGACAGGCTTCTGAGCAGTTCTTC. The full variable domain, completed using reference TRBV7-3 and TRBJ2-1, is GAGVSQTPSNKVTEKGKYVELRCDPISGHTALYWYRQSLGQGPEFLIYFQGTGAADDSGLPNDRFFAVRPEGSVSTLKIQRTERGDSAVYLCASSQPGQASEQFFGPGTRLTVL.

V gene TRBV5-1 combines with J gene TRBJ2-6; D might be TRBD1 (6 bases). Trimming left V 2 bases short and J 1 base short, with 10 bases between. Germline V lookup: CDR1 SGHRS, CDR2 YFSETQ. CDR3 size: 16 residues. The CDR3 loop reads CASSFLQGSGANVLTF. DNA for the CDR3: TGCGCCAGCAGCTTTTTACAGGGTTCTGGGGCCAACGTCCTGACTTTC. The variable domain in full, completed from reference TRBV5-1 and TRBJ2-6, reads KAGVTQTPRYLIKTRGQQVTLSCSPISGHRSVSWYQQTPGQGLQFLFEYFSETQRNKGNFPGRFSGRQFSNSRSEMNVSTLELGDSALYLCASSFLQGSGANVLTFGAGSRLTVL.

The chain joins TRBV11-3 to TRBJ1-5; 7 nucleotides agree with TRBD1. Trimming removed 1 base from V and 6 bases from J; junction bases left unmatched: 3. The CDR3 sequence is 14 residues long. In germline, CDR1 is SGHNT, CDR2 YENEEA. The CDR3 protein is CASSLVTGTQPQHF. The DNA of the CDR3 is TGTGCCAGCAGCTTAGTGACAGGGACTCAGCCCCAGCATTTT.

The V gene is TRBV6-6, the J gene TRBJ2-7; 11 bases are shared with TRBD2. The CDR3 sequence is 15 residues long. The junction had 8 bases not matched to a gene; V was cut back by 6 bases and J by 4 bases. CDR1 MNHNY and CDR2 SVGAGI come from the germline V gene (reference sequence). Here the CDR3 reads CASRPGLAGVYEQYF. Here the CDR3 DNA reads TGTGCCAGCAGACCCGGACTAGCGGGCGTATACGAGCAGTACTTC.

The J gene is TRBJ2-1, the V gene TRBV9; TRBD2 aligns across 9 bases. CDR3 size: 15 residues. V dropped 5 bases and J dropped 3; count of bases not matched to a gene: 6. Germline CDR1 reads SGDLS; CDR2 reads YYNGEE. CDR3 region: CASSHGTSNYNEQFF. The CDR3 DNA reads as TGTGCCAGCAGTCACGGGACTAGCAACTACAATGAGCAGTTCTTC.

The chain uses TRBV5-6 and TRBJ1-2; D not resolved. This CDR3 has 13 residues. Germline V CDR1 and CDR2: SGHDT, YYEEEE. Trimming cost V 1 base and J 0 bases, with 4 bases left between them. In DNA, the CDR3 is TGTGCCAGCAGCTTGCCAGCTAACTATGGCTACACCTTC. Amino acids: CASSLPANYGYTF.

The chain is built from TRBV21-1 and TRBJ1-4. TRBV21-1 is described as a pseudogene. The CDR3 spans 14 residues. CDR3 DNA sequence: TGTGCCAGCATTACAACAGGGAGGGAAGAAAAACTGTTTTTT. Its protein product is CASITTGREEKLFF.

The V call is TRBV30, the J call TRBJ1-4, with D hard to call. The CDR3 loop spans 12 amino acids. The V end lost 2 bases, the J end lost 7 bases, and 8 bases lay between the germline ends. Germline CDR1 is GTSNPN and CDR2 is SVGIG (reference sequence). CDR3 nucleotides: TGTGCCTGGAGTTCGGGAACTGAAAAACTGTTTTTT. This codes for CAWSSGTEKLFF.

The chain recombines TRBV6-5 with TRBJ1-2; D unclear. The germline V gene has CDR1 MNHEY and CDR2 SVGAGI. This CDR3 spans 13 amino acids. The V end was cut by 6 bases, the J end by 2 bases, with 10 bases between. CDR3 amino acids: CASRNDGNYGYTF. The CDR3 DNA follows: TGTGCCAGCAGAAACGACGGGAACTATGGCTACACCTTC.

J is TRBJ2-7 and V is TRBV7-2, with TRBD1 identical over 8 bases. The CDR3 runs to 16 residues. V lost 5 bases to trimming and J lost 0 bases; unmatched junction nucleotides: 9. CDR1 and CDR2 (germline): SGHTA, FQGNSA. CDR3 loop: CASSRRTGPYSYEQYF. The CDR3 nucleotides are TGTGCCAGCAGCCGTAGGACAGGGCCCTACTCCTACGAGCAGTACTTC.

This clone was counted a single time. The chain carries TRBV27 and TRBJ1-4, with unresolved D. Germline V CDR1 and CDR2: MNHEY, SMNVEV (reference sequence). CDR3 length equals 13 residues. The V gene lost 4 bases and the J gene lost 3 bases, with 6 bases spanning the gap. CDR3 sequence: CASSYQSNEKLFF. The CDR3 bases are TGTGCCAGCAGTTATCAGTCTAATGAAAAACTGTTTTTT.

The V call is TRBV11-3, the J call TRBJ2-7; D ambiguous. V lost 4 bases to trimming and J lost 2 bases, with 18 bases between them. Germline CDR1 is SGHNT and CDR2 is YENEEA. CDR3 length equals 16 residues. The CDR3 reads CASSSHASETPYEQYF. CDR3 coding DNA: TGTGCCAGCAGCTCCCACGCGTCCGAGACTCCCTACGAGCAGTACTTC.